These 17 T cell receptor beta chains share one sample of origin, sequenced in a study of T-cell reconstitution after alpha-beta-depleted transplantation in children. Unique molecular identifiers were incorporated into the prepared TCRbeta library. TCRdb recomputed calls from the PCR reads with MiXCR, one row per CDR3 protein. Of 250,000 to 350,000 distinct CDR3 sequences listed, 9.9% were seen once; the top ten hold roughly a tenth. This specimen consisted of PBMCs from the stem cell graft donor, obtained from the stem cell graft. The receptor source for this set is a human donor who donated a stem cell graft to a child with SCID.

This sequence joins TRBV20-1 and TRBJ2-7, with TRBD2 matching over 8 bases. The V and J ends lost 1 base and 2 bases, in that order; junction bases with no gene match: 4. Per germline, CDR1 DFQATT and CDR2 SNEGSKA (reference sequence). This CDR3 is 14 amino acids long. The CDR3 here is CSARVSGAAYEQYF. The DNA for the CDR3 is TGCAGTGCTAGAGTTAGCGGGGCTGCCTACGAGCAGTACTTC.

This clonotype was picked up a small number of times. The chain has TRBV4-1 and TRBJ1-1; D is unclear. Germline lookup yields CDR1 MGHRA and CDR2 YSYEKL. V was shortened by 0 bases and J by 7 bases, with 12 bases between the two germline ends. This CDR3 region has 14 residues. This CDR3 is CASSQEGPLFEAFF. For the CDR3, the DNA is TGCGCCAGCAGCCAAGAAGGGCCACTCTTTGAAGCTTTCTTT.

In this sample, this clonotype turned up a few times. The chain uses TRBV4-1 and TRBJ2-7; 7 nucleotides align to TRBD2. CDR3 length: 15 residues. Germline CDR1 and CDR2: MGHRA and YSYEKL. Trimming cost V 2 bases and J 3 bases; bases outside gene matches: 7. CDR3 sequence: CASSQLGGEGYEQYF. CDR3 in DNA: TGCGCCAGCAGCCAACTGGGGGGGGAGGGCTACGAGCAGTACTTC.

This clonotype occurred a few times. V usage is TRBV7-6 and J usage is TRBJ2-1; no firm D call. The germline gives CDR1 SGHVS, CDR2 FNYEAQ. CDR3 length equals 14 residues. Deletions cut 0 bases from V and 2 bases from J, with 5 bases between. CDR3 bases: TGTGCCAGCAGCTTAGCCGACCCCTACAATGAGCAGTTCTTC. This sequence encodes CASSLADPYNEQFF. Full variable domain (rest looked up from reference TRBV7-6 and TRBJ2-1): GAGVSQSPRYKVTKRGQDVALRCDPISGHVSLYWYRQALGQGPEFLTYFNYEAQQDKSGLPNDRFSAERPEGSISTLTIQRTEQRDSAMYRCASSLADPYNEQFFGPGTRLTVL.

This clonotype was seen a few times. This rearrangement joins TRBV29-1 to TRBJ1-1, with D tentatively TRBD1 (6 bases). The CDR3 spans 14 residues. CDR1 SQVTM and CDR2 ANQGSEA come from the germline V gene. Trimming removed 7 bases from V and 1 base from J, with 16 bases in between. The CDR3 loop is CSGWGTTTNTEAFF. Here the CDR3 DNA reads TGCAGCGGGTGGGGGACAACTACGAACACTGAAGCTTTCTTT.

The rearrangement uses TRBV20-1 and TRBJ2-7, with 10 bases fitting TRBD1. V was pared by 6 bases and J by 3 bases, with 11 bases of the junction left unmatched. The CDR3 consists of 15 residues. Germline CDR1 reads DFQATT; CDR2 reads SNEGSKA (reference sequence). The DNA of the CDR3 is TGCAGTGCCGAGAGGCCCGGGACAGGGGTCTACGAGCAGTACTTC. Its translation is CSAERPGTGVYEQYF.

V and J are TRBV18 and TRBJ2-7, with D uncertain. The CDR3 loop spans 14 amino acids. Trimming removed 6 bases from V and 0 bases from J, with 12 bases in between. CDR1 and CDR2 from the germline V gene are KGHSH and LQKENI. CDR3 amino acids: CASSPIQSSYEQYF. CDR3 coding DNA: TGTGCCAGCTCGCCCATACAGAGCTCCTACGAGCAGTACTTC.

The table lists this clonotype with a few counts. This sequence joins TRBV12-3 or TRBV12-4 and TRBJ2-2; TRBD2 might be the D (6 bases). V was pared by 3 bases and J by 2 bases, with 13 bases between. The CDR3 contains 16 residues. The CDR3 sequence: CASSFMAGPNTGELFF. The CDR3 nucleotides read TGTGCCAGCAGTTTTATGGCGGGGCCTAACACCGGGGAGCTGTTTTTT.

There are many counts of this clonotype. This chain joins TRBV6-1 and TRBJ2-5; D may match TRBD1 or TRBD2 (5 bases each). Germline V gene sequence: CDR1 MNHNS, CDR2 SASEGT. The length of the CDR3 is 16 residues. Deletions cut 5 bases from V and 3 bases from J, with 19 bases between. This CDR3 is CASSRAPGRGEETQYF. CDR3 nucleotide sequence: TGTGCCAGCAGTCGCGCCCCGGGACGCGGAGAAGAGACCCAGTACTTC.

In this sample, this clonotype turned up many times. V and J are TRBV10-3 and TRBJ2-7; TRBD1 matches 9 bases. Looked up from germline, CDR1 is ENHRY and CDR2 is SYGVKD. With 6 bases clipped from V and 1 base from J, the junction kept 7 bases outside the gene matches. The CDR3 runs to 15 residues. CDR3 nucleotide sequence: TGTGCCATCAGAGCCGGGACAGGGATTTCCTACGAGCAGTACTTC. Its protein product is CAIRAGTGISYEQYF.

This clonotype showed up just a few times. This chain links TRBV9 with TRBJ2-3; 11 bases are shared with TRBD2. Germline trimming cut 3 bases from V and 1 base from J; bases unmatched to any gene: 4. The CDR3 length is 16 residues. Germline-derived CDR1 and CDR2 are SGDLS and YYNGEE. For the CDR3, the DNA is TGTGCCAGCAGCGAACAGACTAGCGGGGGCACAGATACGCAGTATTTT. Translated, it gives CASSEQTSGGTDTQYF.

The table lists this clonotype with many counts. A junction end diverges from the germline sequence, so it may reflect a read error. V is TRBV12-3 or TRBV12-4 and J is TRBJ2-7; 9 bases match TRBD1. The CDR3 has 13 amino acids. CDR3 in DNA: TGCGCCAGCAGCTTGACAGGGGGCTACGAGCAGTACTTC. This encodes CASSLTGGYEQYF.

This rearrangement joins TRBV7-3 to TRBJ1-1; 9 bases align to TRBD1. This CDR3 has 14 amino acids. CDR1 SGHTA and CDR2 FQGTGA come from the germline V gene. Losses at the gene ends were 4 bases for V and 3 bases for J; bases not matched to a gene: 3. The CDR3 sequence is CASSSGQGHTEAFF. In nucleotides, the CDR3 is TGTGCCAGCAGCTCCGGACAGGGGCACACTGAAGCTTTCTTT.

The J gene is TRBJ2-7, the V gene TRBV7-6; 8 bases map to TRBD2. The V gene's germline CDR1 is SGHVS and CDR2 FNYEAQ. CDR3 length: 15 amino acids. V lost 5 bases to trimming and J lost 3 bases; unmatched junction nucleotides: 9. Here the CDR3 DNA reads TGTGCCAGCAGCAACCCGGGGGGGTTGGGCTACGAGCAGTACTTC. Its protein product is CASSNPGGLGYEQYF.

In its sample, this clonotype was seen a few times. This chain joins TRBV19 and TRBJ2-1; D remains ambiguous. This CDR3 spans 12 amino acids. Per germline, CDR1 LNHDA and CDR2 SQIVND (reference sequence). The V gene lost 2 bases and the J gene lost 9 bases, with 8 bases spanning the gap. The CDR3 sequence is CASSILVSEQFF. The CDR3 coding sequence is TGTGCCAGTAGTATACTAGTCAGTGAGCAGTTCTTC. Drawing the rest from reference TRBV19 and TRBJ2-1, the complete variable domain is DGGITQSPKYLFRKEGQNVTLSCEQNLNHDAMYWYRQDPGQGLRLIYYSQIVNDFQKGDIAEGYSVSREKKESFPLTVTSAQKNPTAFYLCASSILVSEQFFGPGTRLTVL.

There are a few counts of this clonotype. The chain has TRBV12-3 or TRBV12-4 and TRBJ1-3, with 9 positions matching TRBD1. V shed 2 bases, J shed 0 bases, and the junction held 2 bases outside the gene matches. The CDR3 is 16 residues long. The CDR3 coding sequence is TGTGCCAGCAGTTTAACAGGGGGCGCCTCTGGAAACACCATATATTTT. Its translation: CASSLTGGASGNTIYF.

To note about this clonotype: One end of the junction does not line up with germline, which may come from a read error. The genes are TRBV3-1 and TRBJ2-2; TRBD1 agrees at 11 bases. The germline gives CDR1 LGHDT, CDR2 YNNKEL (reference sequence). This CDR3 has 18 residues. The CDR3 DNA is TGTGCCTGCAGTAGACGGACAGGGGGCCCACTGGGGACCGGGGAGCTGTTTTTT. Translation: CACSRRTGGPLGTGELFF.